This TCR beta chain was captured by sequencing in a study of early stage breast cancer tumors. Trimming removed 5 bases from V and 2 bases from J; junction bases left unmatched: 7. The CDR3 loop spans 15 amino acids. Germline assignment: CDR1 MNHNS and CDR2 SASEGT. The repertoire was sequenced with immunoSEQ multiplex PCR; TCRdb's copy has only in-frame clones and lacks some. The repertoire consists of about 50,000 clones, with more than 60% occurring once and the leading ten covering nearly 3.5%. Sequencing was done on a sample of blood. The chain couples TRBV6-1 to TRBJ2-3, with TRBD2 matching over 7 bases. The origin of this receptor is a person under 45 with breast cancer. The CDR3 DNA follows: TGTGCCAGCAGTCCCTCTAGCGGAGTCACAGATACGCAGTATTTT. Residues: CASSPSSGVTDTQYF.